These 12 T cell receptor beta chains share one sample of origin, sequenced in a study of cytotoxic CD8 clonotypes in ibrutinib-treated CLL. The method was immunoSEQ multiplex PCR; TCRdb's version includes in-frame clones alone and lacks a portion of them. The sample lists some 200,000 clones, 65% to 80% occurring once. The sequencing here drew on PBMCs, taken after 12 months of ibrutinib treatment. The receptors come from a human donor with chronic lymphocytic leukemia.

This clone occurred once. This chain links TRBV25-1 with TRBJ1-3; D gene uncertain. Trimming cost V 5 bases and J 4 bases, with 9 bases left between them. Looked up from germline, CDR1 is MGHDK and CDR2 is SYGVNS. The CDR3 totals 13 residues. The CDR3 is CASSPSWGNTIYF. The CDR3 DNA reads as TGTGCCAGCAGTCCGAGTTGGGGAAACACCATATATTTT.

The rearrangement links TRBV6-1 to TRBJ1-2, with D perhaps matching TRBD1 (6 bases). This CDR3 spans 14 amino acids. The germline V and J ends were trimmed by 10 bases and 3 bases, with 18 bases remaining between them. The germline V gene has CDR1 MNHNS and CDR2 SASEGT. The CDR3, as DNA: TGTGCCACCCAATCTACACAGGGCTACTATGGCTACACCTTC. Amino acid sequence: CATQSTQGYYGYTF.

In its sample, this clone was seen once. The chain carries TRBV7-8 and TRBJ1-4, with TRBD1 matching 8 bases. The V segment lost 8 bases and the J segment 8 bases; nucleotides outside the gene matches: 7. The CDR3 totals 13 residues. Per the germline V gene, CDR1 is SGHVS and CDR2 is FQNEAQ. Written as DNA, the CDR3 is TGTGCCAGCTCCTCGGACAGGGCCGAAAAACTGTTTTTT. Its translation is CASSSDRAEKLFF.

CDR3 residues: CAWRARDRRTDTQYF. In nucleotides, the CDR3 is TGTGCCTGGAGGGCCCGGGACCGACGCACAGATACGCAGTATTTT. This chain uses TRBV30 with TRBJ2-3, with D possibly called TRBD1 or TRBD2 (5 bases each). Germline V gene lookup returns CDR1 GTSNPN and CDR2 SVGIG (reference sequence). The ends were cut back, 3 bases at V and 1 base at J, with 14 bases in the middle. The CDR3 extends over 15 amino acids.

The V and J genes are TRBV5-6 and TRBJ2-1, with 8 bases lining up with TRBD1. CDR1 and CDR2 from the germline V gene are SGHDT and YYEEEE. V shed 3 bases, J shed 4 bases, and the junction held 9 bases outside the gene matches. CDR3 size: 16 residues. CDR3 sequence reads: CASSSTGGTGYNEQFF. The CDR3 bases are TGTGCCAGCAGCTCCACAGGGGGAACAGGGTACAATGAGCAGTTCTTC.

The chain carries TRBV19 and TRBJ1-3; 8 positions match TRBD1. J was trimmed by 1 base and V by 7 bases; bases with no gene match: 12. The CDR3 runs 17 residues. Germline-derived CDR1 and CDR2 are LNHDA and SQIVND (reference sequence). CDR3 sequence (DNA): TGTGCCAGTACCGAATACAGACAGGGGATTTCTGGAAACACCATATATTTT. Translating gives CASTEYRQGISGNTIYF.

This clone has just a few counts. The chain combines TRBV6-5 with TRBJ1-4, with a weak D call TRBD1 (6 bases). V was clipped by 5 bases and J by 8 bases, with 15 bases between them. CDR1 is MNHEY and CDR2 is SVGAGI in the germline V gene. The CDR3 sequence is 14 residues long. The CDR3 reads CASSTGPMWEKLFF. The CDR3 DNA reads as TGTGCCAGCAGTACAGGGCCCATGTGGGAAAAACTGTTTTTT.

This chain connects TRBV19 to TRBJ1-2; a weak D match, TRBD1 (5 bases). CDR3 length: 12 residues. The V gene lost 6 bases and the J gene lost 4 bases, with 9 bases spanning the gap. CDR1 and CDR2 (germline): LNHDA, SQIVND (reference sequence). DNA for the CDR3: TGTGCCAGTAGGGAGGGGCCCTATGGCTACACCTTC. This sequence encodes CASREGPYGYTF.

The chain employs TRBV4-3 and TRBJ2-1; D may be TRBD1 (5 bases). The CDR3 spans 16 residues. Germline V CDR1 and CDR2: LGHNA, YSLEER. The germline V and J ends were trimmed by 0 bases and 3 bases, with 12 bases remaining between them. CDR3 DNA sequence: TGCGCCAGCAGCCAAGATGTGGGGCTGGTCTACAATGAGCAGTTCTTC. This codes for CASSQDVGLVYNEQFF.

The chain joins TRBV7-2 to TRBJ2-7; no reliable D call. The CDR3 has 13 residues. Trimming took off 4 bases at V and 4 bases at J, with 11 bases between the two ends. CDR1 is SGHTA and CDR2 is FQGNSA in the germline V gene. The CDR3 nucleotides read TGTGCCAGCAGCTCCGTGACCGAATACGAGCAGTACTTC. Encoded protein: CASSSVTEYEQYF.

The chain employs TRBV19 and TRBJ1-1, with 10 bases identical to TRBD1. CDR3 size: 18 residues. V trimming: 5 bases; J trimming: 4 bases; junction bases outside the gene matches: 16. Germline CDR1 is LNHDA and CDR2 is SQIVND (reference sequence). CDR3 bases: TGTGCCAGTAGTCTACAGACAGGGGGCGCAAAGCAGGCCACTGAAGCTTTCTTT. Protein product: CASSLQTGGAKQATEAFF. Using reference TRBV19 and TRBJ1-1 for the parts outside the CDR3, the full variable domain is DGGITQSPKYLFRKEGQNVTLSCEQNLNHDAMYWYRQDPGQGLRLIYYSQIVNDFQKGDIAEGYSVSREKKESFPLTVTSAQKNPTAFYLCASSLQTGGAKQATEAFFGQGTRLTVV.

The chain has TRBV27 and TRBJ2-7; D gene unclear. Germline values: CDR1 MNHEY, CDR2 SMNVEV (reference sequence). The CDR3 length is 14 residues. Trimming left V 7 bases short and J 0 bases short, with 13 bases between. In DNA form, the CDR3 reads TGTGCCAGCAATACCGGACGAAGCTCCTACGAGCAGTACTTC. Residues: CASNTGRSSYEQYF.